One sample yielded the 11 T cell receptor beta chains listed below, sequenced in a study of spatial heterogeneity in lung cancer. Time point denoted: sample taken at primary tumor resection. The sequenced material consisted of unsorted whole RNA from tumor, nontumor lung or frozen PBMC. TCRdb used MiXCR to reprocess the 5' RACE reads, holding one entry per CDR3 protein. Here the sample spans approximately 25,000 distinct CDR3 sequences, over 6% being singletons. The sequences come from PBMCs, collected at surgery. The source of these receptors is a male donor with early-stage non-small cell lung cancer.

This clonotype appeared many times. The gene calls are TRBV12-5 and TRBJ2-2; D perhaps matches TRBD2 (6 bases). Per the germline V gene, CDR1 is LGHNT and CDR2 is FRNRAP. This CDR3 spans 18 amino acids. The V end lost 4 bases, the J end lost 0 bases, and 18 bases lay between the germline ends. CDR3 sequence reads: CASGWTPGLDPNTGELFF. The CDR3 DNA is TGTGCTAGTGGTTGGACCCCGGGACTCGACCCGAACACCGGGGAGCTGTTTTTT.

This clonotype was counted many times. V and J are TRBV24-1 and TRBJ2-3; 10 bases map to TRBD2. The CDR3 totals 17 residues. Germline V gene sequence: CDR1 KGHDR, CDR2 SFDVKD. The J segment lost 0 bases and the V segment lost 2 bases, leaving 4 bases of the junction unmatched. CDR3 residues: CATSDYPTSGSTDTQYF. CDR3 bases: TGTGCCACCAGTGATTACCCGACTAGCGGGAGCACAGATACGCAGTATTTT.

In its sample, this clonotype was seen many times. The rearrangement uses TRBV2 and TRBJ2-2; D ambiguous. Trimming pared 0 bases from V and 6 bases from J, leaving 8 bases between. The germline V gene has CDR1 SNHLY and CDR2 FYNNEI. This CDR3 is 14 amino acids long. CDR3 residues: CASSEAPPPGELFF. The CDR3 region has the DNA TGTGCCAGCAGTGAAGCGCCCCCTCCCGGGGAGCTGTTTTTT. The full variable domain, its missing parts supplied by reference TRBV2 and TRBJ2-2, is EPEVTQTPSHQVTQMGQEVILRCVPISNHLYFYWYRQILGQKVEFLVSFYNNEISEKSEIFDDQFSVERPDGSNFTLKIRSTKLEDSAMYFCASSEAPPPGELFFGEGSRLTVL.

This clonotype was picked up many times. The J gene is TRBJ2-7, the V gene TRBV20-1; perhaps D is TRBD1 or TRBD2 (5 bases each). Germline V gene data show CDR1 as DFQATT and CDR2 as SNEGSKA (reference sequence). This CDR3 contains 12 residues. Deletions cut 4 bases from V and 6 bases from J, with 13 bases between. The CDR3: CSATGTLGEQYF. The CDR3 coding sequence is TGCAGTGCTACCGGGACCTTGGGCGAGCAGTACTTC.

The sample holds many counts of this clonotype. The rearrangement joins TRBV5-1 to TRBJ2-7; D remains ambiguous. Trimming took off 3 bases at V and 3 bases at J, with 10 bases between the two ends. The CDR3 contains 13 residues. The germline CDR1 and CDR2 sequences are SGHRS and YFSETQ. CDR3 sequence reads: CASSSGVSYEQYF. Here the CDR3 DNA reads TGCGCCAGCAGCTCCGGCGTCAGCTACGAGCAGTACTTC.

J is TRBJ2-3 and V is TRBV10-3, with a weak D call TRBD2 (7 bases). This CDR3 region has 14 residues. Germline CDR1 and CDR2: ENHRY and SYGVKD. Between the trimmed V and J ends, which lost 2 bases and 5 bases, there was a span of 11 bases. CDR3: CAISERGAEDTQYF. The CDR3 nucleotides are TGTGCCATCAGTGAGCGGGGGGCTGAAGATACGCAGTATTTT.

This clonotype was observed many times. This rearrangement joins TRBV27 to TRBJ2-7; 12 bases map to TRBD1. Germline values: CDR1 MNHEY, CDR2 SMNVEV (reference sequence). V was clipped by 2 bases and J by 5 bases; unmatched bases: 4. The CDR3 is made up of 15 amino acids. CDR3 sequence reads: CASSLMGQGANEQYV. Here the CDR3 DNA reads TGTGCCAGCAGTTTAATGGGACAGGGGGCAAACGAGCAGTACGTC.

This clonotype has a handful of counts. The gene calls are TRBV12-3 or TRBV12-4 and TRBJ2-2, with D unclear. The ends were cut back, 3 bases at V and 5 bases at J, with 10 bases in the middle. The CDR3 length is 14 residues. The CDR3 loop reads CASSFFTATGELFF. The DNA of the CDR3 is TGTGCCAGCAGTTTCTTCACAGCAACCGGGGAGCTGTTTTTT.

This clonotype occurred a few times. The CDR3 coding sequence is TGTGCCAGCAGCCCCCGAACCCTAGGGCCTGATGAGCAGTTCTTC. This translates into CASSPRTLGPDEQFF. The rearrangement joins TRBV11-3 to TRBJ2-1, with no clear D. Germline CDR1 SGHNT, CDR2 YENEEA. The length of the CDR3 is 15 residues. Trimming left V 5 bases short and J 8 bases short, with 19 bases between.

By frequency in the sample, this clonotype is medium-sized. The chain links TRBV5-6 to TRBJ2-3; 8 positions match TRBD2. J lost 5 bases, V lost 0 bases, and 5 bases had no gene match. The CDR3 is 15 residues long. CDR1 and CDR2 (germline): SGHDT, YYEEEE. The DNA of the CDR3 is TGTGCCAGCAGCTTGGAAGCGGGAGCAGGAGATACGCAGTATTTT. This encodes CASSLEAGAGDTQYF.

This clonotype was seen at least ten times. The V gene is TRBV12-3 or TRBV12-4, the J gene TRBJ2-2; weak D call: TRBD2 (6 bases). This CDR3 comprises 15 residues. Trimming removed 6 bases at V and 5 bases at J, with 16 bases between. The CDR3 protein is CASSRDLGRTGELFF. As DNA, the CDR3 is TGTGCCAGCAGCCGGGACTTGGGGAGGACCGGGGAGCTGTTTTTT.